This TCR beta chain was retrieved from a study of blood T cell repertoires in COVID-19. About the research overall: The United States, Italy and Spain were the sources of the acute and convalescent COVID-19 samples. PBMCs, B-cell-depleted T cells, or T cells provided the cDNA or gDNA that made up the material.

Original data processing: Reference gene primer amplification gave nucleated cell count estimates. Profiling relied on immunoSEQ multiplex PCR, and the TCRdb table lists in-frame clones only, not all of them. The V and J calls and clone size come from that table; D and trimming were worked out from the DNA. The sample has some 290,000 clones; 65% to 90% are singletons. Sequencing used peripheral blood. This receptor was taken from an older woman with active or convalescent COVID-19.

The CDR3 bases are TGTGCCACCAGCAGAGTTGAAGGGGGCCTTTTCTCCTACGAGCAGTACTTC. It encodes CATSRVEGGLFSYEQYF. V and J are TRBV15 and TRBJ2-7; 7 bases match TRBD1. The CDR3 runs to 17 residues. The germline CDR1 and CDR2 sequences are LNHNV and YYDKDF (reference sequence). After removal of 1 base from V and 0 bases from J, the junction contained 9 bases not matched to a gene.